What follows are 29 T cell receptor beta chains derived from one specimen sequenced in a study of untreated major depressive disorder listed by TCRdb under 2018. The library was produced with the immunoSEQ multiplex PCR assay. TCRdb retrieved this table from immuneACCESS and kept in-frame rearrangements only. Not all clones are present; in checked studies, unresolved V genes account for under half, and no reason is known for the remainder. In all, the sample holds 20,000 or so clones, and around 87% of those were seen once. Approximately 5.1% of the sample is in the top ten clones. Sequenced input: CD4+ T cells from PBMCs. The receptors derive from a woman in her twenties or thirties in good health.

V usage is TRBV19 and J usage is TRBJ1-1; D is perhaps TRBD1 (5 bases). The CDR3 is 14 residues long. Germline V gene sequence: CDR1 LNHDA, CDR2 SQIVND (reference sequence). Deletions cut 5 bases from V and 5 bases from J, with 15 bases between. The CDR3 bases are TGTGCCAGTAGTCGACCGGGGACTGGAACTGAAGCTTTCTTT. As protein: CASSRPGTGTEAFF.

This chain connects TRBV11-2 to TRBJ1-1; TRBD1 matches at 8 bases. Germline CDR1 reads SGHAT; CDR2 reads FQNNGV. Trimming cost V 1 base and J 0 bases; bases outside gene matches: 10. The CDR3 totals 18 residues. CDR3 nucleotide sequence: TGTGCCAGCAGCTTAGCCAACCGGGGCAGGGGGCTGAACACTGAAGCTTTCTTT. This translates into CASSLANRGRGLNTEAFF.

The chain couples TRBV6-4 to TRBJ1-2; weak D call: TRBD1 (6 bases). CDR1 and CDR2 from the germline V gene are MRHNA and SNTAGT. The V end was cut by 2 bases, the J end by 5 bases, with 6 bases between. The CDR3 runs to 12 residues. The CDR3 region has the DNA TGTGCCAGCAGTGACACAGGGTATGGCTACACCTTC. It specifies CASSDTGYGYTF.

The chain recombines TRBV7-2 with TRBJ1-3; TRBD1 agrees at 7 bases. The CDR3 runs 16 residues. Germline V CDR1 and CDR2: SGHTA, FQGNSA. V lost 2 bases, J lost 4 bases, and 8 bases stayed unmatched. CDR3 bases: TGTGCCAGCAGCTTATCCCCAAGGGGGCTAGGAAACACCATATATTTT. It encodes CASSLSPRGLGNTIYF. Full variable domain (missing parts from reference TRBV7-2 and TRBJ1-3): GAGVSQSPSNKVTEKGKDVELRCDPISGHTALYWYRQSLGQGLEFLIYFQGNSAPDKSGLPSDRFSAERTGGSVSTLTIQRTQQEDSAVYLCASSLSPRGLGNTIYFGEGSWLTVV.

The V gene is TRBV30, the J gene TRBJ2-7; maybe TRBD1 (6 bases). Germline V gene lookup returns CDR1 GTSNPN and CDR2 SVGIG (reference sequence). Trimming took 3 bases from V and 4 from J, leaving 7 bases between them. This CDR3 has 11 amino acids. CDR3 amino acids: CAWSQGYEQYF. DNA of the CDR3: TGTGCCTGGAGCCAGGGGTACGAGCAGTACTTC.

V usage is TRBV6-5 and J usage is TRBJ1-2, with D perhaps matching TRBD1 (5 bases). The CDR3 length is 13 residues. Germline assignment: CDR1 MNHEY and CDR2 SVGAGI. V lost 2 bases and J lost 7, with 11 bases in between. CDR3 in amino acids: CASSYEAGSGYTF. DNA for the CDR3: TGTGCCAGCAGTTACGAAGCAGGGAGTGGCTACACCTTC.

Points on this clone: Its ends do not fully match the called genes, so a read error is possible. The chain recombines TRBV6-6 with TRBJ1-6, with TRBD1 as a possible D gene (5 bases). Germline-derived CDR1 and CDR2 are MNHNY and SVGAGI (reference sequence). This CDR3 contains 14 residues. This CDR3 is CASTYRSGDSPLHF. DNA of the CDR3: TGTGCCAGCACTTACAGGAGTGGTGATTCACCCCTCCACTTT.

The V gene is TRBV28, the J gene TRBJ1-6; TRBD1 matches at 9 bases. Looked up from germline, CDR1 is MDHEN and CDR2 is SYDVKM. CDR3 size: 15 residues. V gave up 4 bases and J gave up 10 bases; unmatched junction bases: 8. The CDR3 DNA reads as TGTGCCAGCAGTTCCTCCGGGACAGGGTGGTCACCCCTCCACTTT. It yields the protein CASSSSGTGWSPLHF.

V and J are TRBV6-1 and TRBJ2-2; a weak D match, TRBD1 (5 bases). The V end was cut by 7 bases, the J end by 0 bases, with 9 bases between. Germline V gene sequence: CDR1 MNHNS, CDR2 SASEGT. The CDR3 length is 14 residues. The CDR3 DNA is TGTGCCAGCAAGCCAGGGACGAACACCGGGGAGCTGTTTTTT. It encodes CASKPGTNTGELFF.

The chain carries TRBV30 and TRBJ2-1; the D is unclear. V dropped 8 bases and J dropped 7 bases, with 12 bases sitting between them. Germline CDR1 reads GTSNPN; CDR2 reads SVGIG (reference sequence). The CDR3 covers 11 residues. The CDR3 DNA reads TGTGCCGGCCGATCAAGGAATGAGCAGTTCTTC. This sequence encodes CAGRSRNEQFF.

V is TRBV7-2 and J is TRBJ1-3; D is ambiguous. Trimming pared 2 bases from V and 0 bases from J, leaving 14 bases between. This CDR3 region has 17 residues. Germline V gives CDR1 SGHTA, CDR2 FQGNSA. The CDR3 DNA follows: TGTGCCAGCAGCTTAAGGCAGGCGGGAAACTCTGGAAACACCATATATTTT. Residues: CASSLRQAGNSGNTIYF. The whole variable domain, filled in from reference TRBV7-2 and TRBJ1-3, reads GAGVSQSPSNKVTEKGKDVELRCDPISGHTALYWYRQSLGQGLEFLIYFQGNSAPDKSGLPSDRFSAERTGGSVSTLTIQRTQQEDSAVYLCASSLRQAGNSGNTIYFGEGSWLTVV.

This chain links TRBV7-2 with TRBJ2-6; D ambiguous. CDR1 and CDR2 from the germline V gene are SGHTA and FQGNSA. The V end was cut by 4 bases, the J end by 2 bases, with 9 bases between. This CDR3 contains 15 residues. CDR3: CASSSYDPGANVLTF. The CDR3 region has the DNA TGTGCCAGCAGCTCCTACGATCCTGGGGCCAACGTCCTGACTTTC.

In its sample, this clone was seen a few times. V and J are TRBV5-1 and TRBJ1-2; 7 bases line up with TRBD1. J gave up 5 bases and V 5 bases, and 6 bases lay outside the gene matches. The CDR3 is made up of 13 amino acids. CDR1 and CDR2 (germline): SGHRS, YFSETQ. The CDR3 spells CASSLDRVYGYTF. CDR3 coding DNA: TGCGCCAGCAGTCTCGACAGGGTTTATGGCTACACCTTC.

This clone showed up just once. The chain couples TRBV7-2 to TRBJ2-7; D tentatively fits TRBD1 or TRBD2 (5 bases each). There are 14 residues in the CDR3. V lost 2 bases and J lost 0, with 8 bases in between. Germline CDR1 and CDR2: SGHTA and FQGNSA. The CDR3 spells CASSLFGASYEQYF. CDR3 bases: TGTGCCAGCAGCTTATTCGGGGCCTCCTACGAGCAGTACTTC.

The genes are TRBV7-9 and TRBJ2-5, with 10 nucleotides matching TRBD2. Germline CDR1 and CDR2: SEHNR and FQNEAQ (reference sequence). The V and J ends lost 5 bases and 4 bases, in that order; junction bases with no gene match: 13. The length of the CDR3 is 17 residues. The CDR3 protein is CASSLRGSGGPGETQYF. Here the CDR3 DNA reads TGTGCCAGCAGCCTCCGAGGTAGCGGGGGGCCGGGAGAGACCCAGTACTTC.

This clone was detected only a few times. This sequence joins TRBV18 and TRBJ1-1; possibly TRBD1 for D (6 bases). Germline CDR1 reads KGHSH; CDR2 reads LQKENI. This CDR3 spans 14 amino acids. V lost 1 base, J lost 11 bases, and 17 bases lay in between. The chain's CDR3 is CASSPQDGGLEAFF. The CDR3, as DNA: TGTGCCAGCTCACCACAGGATGGGGGCCTTGAGGCTTTCTTT.

V gene TRBV6-5 combines with J gene TRBJ1-2, with D hard to call. The V end lost 6 bases, the J end lost 5 bases, and 16 bases lay between the germline ends. Germline values: CDR1 MNHEY, CDR2 SVGAGI. This CDR3 is 14 amino acids long. DNA for the CDR3: TGTGCCAGCAGGCGAAGAGGGTCGGGTTATGGCTACACCTTC. As protein: CASRRRGSGYGYTF.

A word on this clone: One end of the junction does not line up with germline, which may come from a read error. The rearrangement links TRBV5-8 to TRBJ1-4; 10 nucleotides align to TRBD1. This CDR3 is 14 amino acids long. Per the germline V gene, CDR1 is SGHTS and CDR2 is YDEGEE. CDR3 coding DNA: TGTGCCAGCCGTTATGGACAGGGGGGACTGAATGAGATTTTT. It codes for CASRYGQGGLNEIF.

The V call is TRBV5-5, the J call TRBJ2-2; D unclear. V lost 0 bases, J lost 3 bases, and 12 bases lay in between. Germline V gene sequence: CDR1 SGHKS, CDR2 YYEKEE (reference sequence). The CDR3 consists of 16 residues. CDR3: CASSLGNSFDTGELFF. The DNA of the CDR3 is TGTGCCAGCAGCTTGGGCAACAGCTTCGACACCGGGGAGCTGTTTTTT. The variable domain in full, completed from reference TRBV5-5 and TRBJ2-2, reads DAGVTQSPTHLIKTRGQQVTLRCSPISGHKSVSWYQQVLGQGPQFIFQYYEKEERGRGNFPDRFSARQFPNYSSELNVNALLLGDSALYLCASSLGNSFDTGELFFGEGSRLTVL.

The CDR3 DNA is TGCGCCAGCAGCTTGAGGCCTAGCGGGGGGGCGGACTTCTATACGCAGTATTTT. It encodes CASSLRPSGGADFYTQYF. The chain combines TRBV5-1 with TRBJ2-3; 12 bases align to TRBD2. Germline trimming cut 1 base from V and 7 bases from J; bases unmatched to any gene: 13. The CDR3 has 18 residues. Per the germline V gene, CDR1 is SGHRS and CDR2 is YFSETQ.

This chain connects TRBV30 to TRBJ1-5; unclear D gene. CDR1 GTSNPN and CDR2 SVGIG come from the germline V gene (reference sequence). V shed 2 bases and J shed 12 bases, with 14 bases lying between them. This CDR3 has 12 amino acids. CDR3 residues: CAWSISESGQHF. The CDR3 nucleotides read TGTGCCTGGAGTATATCCGAGTCAGGCCAGCATTTT.

The rearrangement links TRBV6-5 to TRBJ1-1; 9 positions match TRBD1. Losses at the gene ends were 6 bases for V and 3 bases for J; bases not matched to a gene: 8. The V gene's germline CDR1 is MNHEY and CDR2 SVGAGI. The CDR3 consists of 15 residues. CDR3 protein: CASRQGALRYTEAFF. The CDR3 coding sequence is TGTGCCAGCAGACAGGGGGCTCTTAGGTACACTGAAGCTTTCTTT.

This clone showed up just a few times. This chain joins TRBV7-2 and TRBJ2-7; unclear D gene. The CDR3 runs to 14 residues. V lost 0 bases to trimming and J lost 4 bases, with 10 bases between them. CDR1 and CDR2 from the germline V gene are SGHTA and FQGNSA. The CDR3 DNA follows: TGTGCCAGCAGCTTAGCCCCAGGCCTATACGAGCAGTACTTC. It yields the protein CASSLAPGLYEQYF.

The rearrangement links TRBV6-1 to TRBJ1-2; D gene unclear. V lost 0 bases and J lost 6, with 14 bases in between. The V gene's germline CDR1 is MNHNS and CDR2 SASEGT. CDR3 length equals 15 residues. CDR3 region: CASSEARAGTNGYTF. The CDR3 region has the DNA TGTGCCAGCAGTGAAGCGCGGGCAGGAACGAATGGCTACACCTTC.

This chain links TRBV4-3 with TRBJ2-5, with 8 bases aligning to TRBD1. The CDR3 runs to 15 residues. J gave up 4 bases and V 3 bases, and 7 bases lay outside the gene matches. The germline V gene has CDR1 LGHNA and CDR2 YSLEER. The DNA for the CDR3 is TGCGCCAGCAGCCAGCTCAGGGGGCCGGGAGAGACCCAGTACTTC. This codes for CASSQLRGPGETQYF.

V gene TRBV7-9 combines with J gene TRBJ2-7, with D perhaps assigned TRBD1 or TRBD2 (5 bases each). Germline V gene lookup returns CDR1 SEHNR and CDR2 FQNEAQ (reference sequence). The CDR3 totals 12 residues. V lost 5 bases to trimming and J lost 11 bases, with 16 bases between them. The CDR3 nucleotides are TGTGCCAGCAGCCCCCAGGGTTGGGGGAAGTACTTC. It codes for CASSPQGWGKYF. The full variable domain, in which reference TRBV7-9 and TRBJ2-7 provide the parts outside the CDR3, is DTGVSQNPRHKITKRGQNVTFRCDPISEHNRLYWYRQTLGQGPEFLTYFQNEAQLEKSRLLSDRFSAERPKGSFSTLEIQRTEQGDSAMYLCASSPQGWGKYFGPGTRLTVT.

The chain has TRBV5-1 and TRBJ1-5; D not certain. This CDR3 has 15 residues. Trimming left V 4 bases short and J 1 base short, with 12 bases between. Germline CDR1 and CDR2: SGHRS and YFSETQ. CDR3 in DNA: TGCGCCAGCAGCCCCGAAGGCGGGAGCAATCAGCCCCAGCATTTT. Translated: CASSPEGGSNQPQHF.

In this sample, this clone turned up a few times. This chain uses TRBV6-1 with TRBJ2-7, with D maybe TRBD1 (6 bases). Germline values: CDR1 MNHNS, CDR2 SASEGT. Trimming left V 2 bases short and J 2 bases short, with 13 bases between. CDR3 length equals 15 residues. The CDR3 sequence: CASSESHRATYEQYF. CDR3 DNA: TGTGCCAGCAGTGAATCCCACAGGGCCACCTACGAGCAGTACTTC.

This clone appeared a few times. The chain carries TRBV6-5 and TRBJ1-5; TRBD1 agrees at 9 bases. Germline V lookup: CDR1 MNHEY, CDR2 SVGAGI. The CDR3 has 13 residues. V was clipped by 5 bases and J by 7 bases; unmatched bases: 3. CDR3 in amino acids: CASSRQGGQPQHF. The CDR3 DNA reads as TGTGCCAGCAGTCGACAGGGGGGCCAGCCCCAGCATTTT.